These T cell receptor beta chains were read from a single sample in a study of molecular identifiers for immune sequencing clone quantification. TCRdb re-called the PCR reads through MiXCR, storing one row per CDR3 protein. The data contain about 320,000 distinct CDR3 sequences, over 20% of them seen just once; the ten biggest clones take up under 0.95%. Sequenced material: naive CD8+ T cells from blood, with Jurkat cell RNA spiked in. All receptors come from a human donor in good health. Some libraries in this study had Jurkat cell RNA spiked in. Each CDR3 is given with its conserved first and last residue. The D gene is left open where the match is weak. Clone sizes are given selectively: once, few, many, or a class where the clone is expanded.

j_call: TRBJ1-6
v_call: TRBV5-5
d_call: -
clone_size: many
cdr3_nt: TGTGCCAGCAGCTTGGGACGGTCTTCCCTCCACTTT
cdr3_aa: CASSLGRSSLHF

j_call: TRBJ2-1
v_call: TRBV4-1
d_call: TRBD2
clone_size: -
cdr3_nt: TGCGCCAGCAGCCCGCGGGAGAGTAATGAGCAGTTCTTC
cdr3_aa: CASSPRESNEQFF

j_call: TRBJ2-3
v_call: TRBV6-5
d_call: -
clone_size: few
cdr3_nt: TGTGCCAGCACTCGCGGTCAAGGACCTGGCACAGATACGCAGTATTTT
cdr3_aa: CASTRGQGPGTDTQYF

j_call: TRBJ2-2
v_call: TRBV9
d_call: -
clone_size: -
cdr3_nt: TGTGCCAGCAGCGATGGACAGACCAACACCGGGGAGCTGTTTTTT
cdr3_aa: CASSDGQTNTGELFF

j_call: TRBJ2-2
v_call: TRBV14
d_call: -
clone_size: many
cdr3_nt: TGTGCCAGCAGCCAAGACTATAACACCGGGGAGCTGTTTTTT
cdr3_aa: CASSQDYNTGELFF

j_call: TRBJ1-5
v_call: TRBV28
d_call: -
clone_size: few
cdr3_nt: TGTGCCAGCAGCCAAGAAAAGAGGACACTGAATCAGCCCCAGCATTTT
cdr3_aa: CASSQEKRTLNQPQHF

j_call: TRBJ2-7
v_call: TRBV30
d_call: -
clone_size: many
cdr3_nt: TGTGCCTGGGGGACCGCCTACGAGCAGTACTTC
cdr3_aa: CAWGTAYEQYF

j_call: TRBJ1-1
v_call: TRBV6-2/TRBV6-3
d_call: -
clone_size: -
cdr3_nt: TGTGCCAGCACCGAAGAGATTGGTTACACTGAAGCTTTCTTT
cdr3_aa: CASTEEIGYTEAFF

j_call: TRBJ2-5
v_call: TRBV5-6
d_call: TRBD1
clone_size: many
cdr3_nt: TGTGCCAGCAGCTCCGACAGGGCTCGCCAAGAGACCCAGTACTTC
cdr3_aa: CASSSDRARQETQYF

j_call: TRBJ1-3
v_call: TRBV25-1
d_call: -
clone_size: few
cdr3_nt: TGTGCCAGCAGTGGCTTTCTACCCTACTCTGGAAACACCATATATTTT
cdr3_aa: CASSGFLPYSGNTIYF

j_call: TRBJ2-5
v_call: TRBV15
d_call: -
clone_size: many
cdr3_nt: TGTGCCACCAGCAGAGATCTCGGCAGCCAAGAGACCCAGTACTTC
cdr3_aa: CATSRDLGSQETQYF

j_call: TRBJ2-7
v_call: TRBV5-4
d_call: -
clone_size: many
cdr3_nt: TGTGCCAGCAACGCTGATTCCTACGAGCAGTACTTC
cdr3_aa: CASNADSYEQYF

j_call: TRBJ2-5
v_call: TRBV4-3
d_call: -
clone_size: many
cdr3_nt: TGCGCCAGCAGCCAAGATACCCAAGAGACCCAGTACTTC
cdr3_aa: CASSQDTQETQYF

j_call: TRBJ1-1
v_call: TRBV9
d_call: -
clone_size: many
cdr3_nt: TGTGCCAGCAGCGCTGAGGACAGCATGAACACTGAAGCTTTCTTT
cdr3_aa: CASSAEDSMNTEAFF

j_call: TRBJ2-1
v_call: TRBV4-3
d_call: TRBD2
clone_size: many
cdr3_nt: TGCGCCAGCAGCCAAGTAGCGGGAGTGAACAATGAGCAGTTCTTC
cdr3_aa: CASSQVAGVNNEQFF

j_call: TRBJ2-3
v_call: TRBV29-1
d_call: TRBD2
clone_size: many
cdr3_nt: TGCAGCGTTGAGGGGACTAGCGGGAGTGATACGCAGTATTTT
cdr3_aa: CSVEGTSGSDTQYF

j_call: TRBJ2-5
v_call: TRBV20-1
d_call: TRBD2
clone_size: many
cdr3_nt: TGCAGTGCTAGAGAGCTAGCGGAGCCTGGGACCCAGTACTTC
cdr3_aa: CSARELAEPGTQYF

j_call: TRBJ2-2
v_call: TRBV3-1
d_call: -
clone_size: few
cdr3_nt: TGTGCCAGCAGCCAAGGTCGGGGAACTAGGACCGGGGAGCTGTTTTTT
cdr3_aa: CASSQGRGTRTGELFF

j_call: TRBJ2-7
v_call: TRBV27
d_call: -
clone_size: many
cdr3_nt: TGTGCCAGCAGTTTATCTAGTCCCGTGCCCTACGAGCAGTACTTC
cdr3_aa: CASSLSSPVPYEQYF

j_call: TRBJ1-3
v_call: TRBV4-3
d_call: TRBD1
clone_size: -
cdr3_nt: TGCGCCAGCAGCCAAGTTGTAAAGGGGGCCTCAGGAAACACTATATATTTT
cdr3_aa: CASSQVVKGASGNTIYF

j_call: TRBJ2-1
v_call: TRBV4-1
d_call: TRBD2
clone_size: few
cdr3_nt: TGCGCCAGCAGCCAGCTTAGCGGGGGCTCCTACAATGAGCAGTTCTTC
cdr3_aa: CASSQLSGGSYNEQFF

j_call: TRBJ1-1
v_call: TRBV7-9
d_call: TRBD1
clone_size: many
cdr3_nt: TGTGCCAGCAGCATCAACAGGGGGCATACTGAAGCTTTCTTT
cdr3_aa: CASSINRGHTEAFF

j_call: TRBJ2-1
v_call: TRBV20-1
d_call: TRBD2
clone_size: many
cdr3_nt: TGCAGTGCTAGAAGAGCGGGAGAGAACTACAATGAGCAGTTCTTC
cdr3_aa: CSARRAGENYNEQFF

j_call: TRBJ2-1
v_call: TRBV28
d_call: -
clone_size: many
cdr3_nt: TGTGCCAGCAGTCCACTAGCCTCCAATGAGCAGTTCTTC
cdr3_aa: CASSPLASNEQFF

j_call: TRBJ2-7
v_call: TRBV6-2/TRBV6-3
d_call: TRBD2
clone_size: -
cdr3_nt: TGTGCCAGCAGTTACGGGACTAGCTGGGAGCAGTACTTC
cdr3_aa: CASSYGTSWEQYF

j_call: TRBJ2-5
v_call: TRBV30
d_call: -
clone_size: -
cdr3_nt: TGTGCCTGGAGTCCGGGGACAAAACAAGAGACCCAGTACTTC
cdr3_aa: CAWSPGTKQETQYF

j_call: TRBJ2-7
v_call: TRBV29-1
d_call: TRBD1
clone_size: -
cdr3_nt: TGCAGCGTTGTGGGAGGACAGGGTTTCTCCTACGAGCAGTACTTC
cdr3_aa: CSVVGGQGFSYEQYF

j_call: TRBJ2-7
v_call: TRBV5-1
d_call: TRBD2
clone_size: few
cdr3_nt: TGCGCCAGCAGGCCCTCCCCGGGACTAGCGGCCTCGGAGTCCTACGAGCAGTACTTC
cdr3_aa: CASRPSPGLAASESYEQYF

j_call: TRBJ2-3
v_call: TRBV10-3
d_call: TRBD2
clone_size: -
cdr3_nt: TGTGCCATCAGTGCACCGGGACTAGGGTCCACGGATACGCAGTATTTT
cdr3_aa: CAISAPGLGSTDTQYF

j_call: TRBJ2-7
v_call: TRBV30
d_call: -
clone_size: few
cdr3_nt: TGTGCCTGGAGTGCTTTATTAGGGGGATACTACGAGCAGTACTTC
cdr3_aa: CAWSALLGGYYEQYF

j_call: TRBJ2-3
v_call: TRBV2
d_call: TRBD2
clone_size: many
cdr3_nt: TGTGCCAGCAGTCGGGGACTAGCTAACACAGATACGCAGTATTTT
cdr3_aa: CASSRGLANTDTQYF

j_call: TRBJ1-3
v_call: TRBV20-1
d_call: -
clone_size: few
cdr3_nt: TGCAGTGCTAGAGATTTGGCAGCTGGAAACACCATATATTTT
cdr3_aa: CSARDLAAGNTIYF

j_call: TRBJ1-1
v_call: TRBV12-5
d_call: -
clone_size: -
cdr3_nt: TGTGCTAGTGGTTACCATAATCACACTGAAGCTTTCTTT
cdr3_aa: CASGYHNHTEAFF

j_call: TRBJ1-5
v_call: TRBV3-2
d_call: -
clone_size: -
cdr3_nt: TGTGCCAGCAGGGGACAGGGATTGAAGGGTAGCAATCAGCCCCAGCATTTT
cdr3_aa: CASRGQGLKGSNQPQHF

j_call: TRBJ2-7
v_call: TRBV4-1
d_call: -
clone_size: many
cdr3_nt: TGCGCCAGCAGCCAAGACCCGGAGGGGTTCTACGAGCAGTACTTC
cdr3_aa: CASSQDPEGFYEQYF

j_call: TRBJ2-6
v_call: TRBV5-4
d_call: -
clone_size: many
cdr3_nt: TGTGCCAGCAGCTTGTATGGGGGACTTGAACGCTCTGGGGCCAACGTCCTGACTTTC
cdr3_aa: CASSLYGGLERSGANVLTF

j_call: TRBJ2-7
v_call: TRBV9
d_call: -
clone_size: once
cdr3_nt: TGTGCCAGCAGCGTAGTGAGCGACCCCGGCGAGCAGTACTTC
cdr3_aa: CASSVVSDPGEQYF

j_call: TRBJ2-2
v_call: TRBV7-9
d_call: TRBD1
clone_size: many
cdr3_nt: TGTGCCAGCAGCCCTCCCGGACAGGGGAACACCGGGGAGCTGTTTTTT
cdr3_aa: CASSPPGQGNTGELFF

j_call: TRBJ2-4
v_call: TRBV5-4
d_call: -
clone_size: many
cdr3_nt: TGTGCCAGCAGGGACCAGGGTCTTCAGTACTTC
cdr3_aa: CASRDQGLQYF

j_call: TRBJ2-1
v_call: TRBV12-5
d_call: TRBD1
clone_size: few
cdr3_nt: TGTGCTAGTGGTTTGACTCGTCCGGGACAGGGTAATGAGCAGTTCTTC
cdr3_aa: CASGLTRPGQGNEQFF

j_call: TRBJ1-5
v_call: TRBV19
d_call: TRBD1
clone_size: many
cdr3_nt: TGTGCCAGTAGCAGACAGGGGGCTAGCAATCAGCCCCAGCATTTT
cdr3_aa: CASSRQGASNQPQHF

j_call: TRBJ1-1
v_call: TRBV7-6
d_call: -
clone_size: -
cdr3_nt: TGTGCCGGCAGCTTAGAGGTTGGGACAGAAGCTTTCTTT
cdr3_aa: CAGSLEVGTEAFF

j_call: TRBJ2-5
v_call: TRBV7-9
d_call: -
clone_size: -
cdr3_nt: TGTGCCAGCAGCTTGGTAGTCGCTGGAACAGAAGAGACCCAGTACTTC
cdr3_aa: CASSLVVAGTEETQYF

j_call: TRBJ2-1
v_call: TRBV6-5
d_call: TRBD2
clone_size: many
cdr3_nt: TGTGCCAGCAGTTACTTTAGCGGGGGCGACAATGAGCAGTTCTTC
cdr3_aa: CASSYFSGGDNEQFF